The 27 T cell receptor beta chains in this list originate from one sample, sequenced in a study of CD8+CD57+ T cells in acquired aplastic anemia. Genomic DNA, serving as template, underwent TCR beta VDJ and CDR3 profiling. Each CDR3 protein is one row after TCRdb ran MiXCR on the reads. This table holds around 230,000 distinct CDR3 sequences, 60% to 65% found once. The sequenced material came from sorted CD4+, CD8+, or CD8+CD57+ T cells (not recorded which) from PBMCs. The source is a human donor in good health.

This clonotype was seen repeatedly, ten times or more. The V gene is TRBV10-3, the J gene TRBJ2-7; unclear D gene. V was shortened by 0 bases and J by 5 bases, with 14 bases between the two germline ends. This CDR3 has 15 amino acids. Germline assignment: CDR1 ENHRY and CDR2 SYGVKD. CDR3 nucleotides: TGTGCCATCAGTGAGTCGTCTGTTACTTCCCACGAGCAGTACTTC. Translating gives CAISESSVTSHEQYF.

Regarding this clonotype: A read error may produce the germline difference seen at one junction end. The chain recombines TRBV6-5 with TRBJ1-1; possible D gene TRBD1, 6 bases. Germline lookup yields CDR1 MNHEY and CDR2 SVGAGI. The CDR3 is 14 amino acids. CDR3 sequence reads: CASINQGLITEALF. For the CDR3, the DNA is TGTGCCAGTATAAACCAGGGGCTCATCACTGAAGCTCTCTTT.

CDR3: CSVETRGDEQYF. The CDR3 DNA follows: TGCAGCGTTGAAACCAGGGGAGACGAGCAGTACTTC. The chain recombines TRBV29-1 with TRBJ2-7; D might be TRBD1 (6 bases). Germline CDR1 and CDR2: SQVTM and ANQGSEA. The CDR3 runs to 12 residues. Trimming removed 2 bases at V and 5 bases at J, with 10 bases between.

The chain is built from TRBV5-1 and TRBJ2-1, with 7 positions matching TRBD1. The CDR3 consists of 14 residues. J was trimmed by 9 bases and V by 4 bases; bases with no gene match: 10. Germline CDR1 SGHRS, CDR2 YFSETQ. This CDR3 is CASSLGQDGGEQFF. DNA of the CDR3: TGCGCCAGCAGCCTAGGACAGGATGGGGGTGAGCAGTTCTTC.

In its sample, this clonotype was seen many times. The rearrangement joins TRBV19 to TRBJ2-7, with D possibly being TRBD2 (6 bases). Per the germline V gene, CDR1 is LNHDA and CDR2 is SQIVND (reference sequence). The CDR3 extends over 12 amino acids. V was cut by 5 bases and J by 6 bases, with 11 bases left in between. CDR3 sequence: CASSWAGGEQYF. The CDR3 DNA sequence: TGTGCCAGTAGTTGGGCCGGGGGCGAGCAGTACTTC.

As concerns this clonotype: The final CDR3 position lacks the conserved phenylalanine or tryptophan, pointing to a likely read error. The CDR3 DNA follows: TGCGCCAGCAGTGGAACGAGCTCTGGAAACACCATATATCTT. It is translated as CASSGTSSGNTIYL. V gene TRBV10-2 combines with J gene TRBJ1-3; D uncertain. This CDR3 is 14 amino acids long. V was trimmed by 4 bases and J by 0 bases, leaving 7 bases between them. Germline values: CDR1 WSHSY, CDR2 SAAADI.

The V gene is TRBV10-3, the J gene TRBJ1-6, with D possibly being TRBD1 (5 bases). V lost 10 bases to trimming and J lost 12 bases, with 19 bases between them. The germline CDR1 and CDR2 sequences are ENHRY and SYGVKD. The CDR3 runs to 13 residues. CDR3 nucleotides: TGTGCCAGCAGCGGGCAAACTAGGGGACCCCTCCACTTT. It encodes CASSGQTRGPLHF.

The chain recombines TRBV20-1 with TRBJ2-5; 9 nucleotides match TRBD2. Germline loops: CDR1 DFQATT, CDR2 SNEGSKA (reference sequence). The CDR3 is made up of 15 amino acids. V lost 0 bases and J lost 4; bases outside the gene matches: 6. CDR3 sequence reads: CSARDPLAGLETQYF. CDR3 in DNA: TGCAGTGCTAGAGATCCGCTAGCGGGGCTAGAGACCCAGTACTTC.

The J gene is TRBJ1-4, the V gene TRBV5-6, with 10 bases lining up with TRBD1. V lost 2 bases to trimming and J lost 5 bases; unmatched junction nucleotides: 6. CDR3 length: 16 residues. Germline values: CDR1 SGHDT, CDR2 YYEEEE. Here the CDR3 reads CASSFPGQGYNEKLFF. The CDR3 nucleotides are TGTGCCAGCAGCTTTCCGGGACAGGGGTACAATGAAAAACTGTTTTTT.

This clonotype came up a few times. The CDR3 is CASSYGLRADGSTDTQYF. CDR3 nucleotide sequence: TGTGCCAGCAGCTACGGACTACGAGCGGATGGTAGCACAGATACGCAGTATTTT. This chain joins TRBV7-6 and TRBJ2-3; a weak D match, TRBD2 (6 bases). The germline CDR1 and CDR2 sequences are SGHVS and FNYEAQ. The V gene lost 4 bases and the J gene lost 0 bases, with 20 bases spanning the gap. The length of the CDR3 is 18 residues.

The rearrangement joins TRBV5-5 to TRBJ1-1, with D uncertain. V gave up 1 base and J gave up 6 bases, with 13 bases separating them. The CDR3 is made up of 14 amino acids. Germline V gene data show CDR1 as SGHKS and CDR2 as YYEKEE (reference sequence). The chain's CDR3 is CASSLIAERPEAFF. CDR3 coding DNA: TGTGCCAGCAGCTTGATCGCTGAACGACCTGAAGCTTTCTTT.

The rearrangement uses TRBV20-1 and TRBJ2-7; D is uncertain. Germline values: CDR1 DFQATT, CDR2 SNEGSKA (reference sequence). This CDR3 has 15 residues. V was shortened by 3 bases and J by 1 base, with 16 bases between the two germline ends. CDR3 nucleotides: TGCAGTGCTAGTTCCAGCTCTTCCCTTTCCTACGAGCAGTACTTC. This encodes CSASSSSSLSYEQYF.

This clonotype was seen ten or more times. The chain uses TRBV6-1 and TRBJ1-2; a weak D match, TRBD1 (5 bases). The CDR3 is made up of 15 amino acids. With 6 bases removed from V and 4 bases from J, the gap between germline ends came to 18 bases. Germline V gene data show CDR1 as MNHNS and CDR2 as SASEGT. CDR3 region: CASSPAADSLYGYTF. CDR3 nucleotide sequence: TGTGCCAGCAGCCCCGCAGCCGACAGTCTCTATGGCTACACCTTC.

Note on this clonotype: This likely comes from a read error, as the CDR3 has no conserved phenylalanine or tryptophan at its end. The DNA is omitted, as the CDR3 cannot be located on it reliably, and the CDR3 follows TCRdb's listing. The chain links TRBV4-1 to TRBJ1-4. The germline V gene has CDR1 MGHRA and CDR2 YSYEKL. The CDR3 is 10 amino acids in total, end residues counted. The chain's CDR3 is CASSQGEGVY.

This clonotype showed up just once. This chain's CDR3 is CASSLAGSAETSGITDTQYF. Written as DNA, the CDR3 is TGTGCCAGCAGCTTAGCCGGTTCAGCGGAGACTAGCGGCATCACAGATACGCAGTATTTT. V gene TRBV7-8 combines with J gene TRBJ2-3; 9 nucleotides line up with TRBD2. The CDR3 covers 20 residues. The trim removed 0 bases at V and 2 bases at J, leaving 15 bases unmatched. Germline loops: CDR1 SGHVS, CDR2 FQNEAQ.

V is TRBV19 and J is TRBJ2-7, with 10 bases identical to TRBD1. The CDR3 runs to 16 residues. Germline V lookup: CDR1 LNHDA, CDR2 SQIVND (reference sequence). V lost 1 base, J lost 3 bases, and 6 bases stayed unmatched. Here the CDR3 reads CASSIAFGTGDYEQYF. The CDR3, as DNA: TGTGCCAGTAGTATAGCTTTCGGGACAGGGGACTACGAGCAGTACTTC.

At least ten counts were recorded for this clonotype. This chain connects TRBV20-1 to TRBJ1-1; no reliable D call. The germline CDR1 and CDR2 sequences are DFQATT and SNEGSKA (reference sequence). V lost 5 bases and J 8 bases, leaving 12 bases between the germline ends. The CDR3 consists of 11 residues. This CDR3 reads CSAPHQEEAFF. The CDR3 DNA reads TGCAGTGCTCCTCACCAAGAGGAAGCTTTCTTT.

Turning to this clonotype: Here the CDR3 omits its conserved ending phenylalanine or tryptophan, so a read error is the likely source. Because the CDR3's place on the DNA is in doubt, the DNA is left out and the CDR3 is given as listed by TCRdb. The CDR3 loop reads CASRLPGQGV. V and J are TRBV6-5 and TRBJ1-4; TRBD1, the table's D call, was not compared with the DNA. 10 amino acids form the CDR3, both terminal residues included. Germline V gene lookup returns CDR1 MNHEY and CDR2 SVGAGI.

The chain carries TRBV2 and TRBJ1-1; D might be TRBD1 (5 bases). Trimming took off 5 bases at V and 6 bases at J, with 10 bases between the two ends. The length of the CDR3 is 12 residues. Germline V gene lookup returns CDR1 SNHLY and CDR2 FYNNEI. The DNA for the CDR3 is TGTGCCAGCAGTCCCTTAGGGGCTGAAGCTTTCTTT. As protein: CASSPLGAEAFF.

V is TRBV7-2 and J is TRBJ2-3; 12 bases line up with TRBD2. Germline loops: CDR1 SGHTA, CDR2 FQGNSA. J lost 9 bases, V lost 5 bases, and 6 bases had no gene match. This CDR3 is 14 amino acids long. Here the CDR3 reads CASSPLAGGDTQYF. CDR3 DNA sequence: TGTGCCAGCAGCCCCCTAGCGGGAGGGGACACGCAGTATTTT.

This chain uses TRBV19 with TRBJ1-2; a weak D match, TRBD1 (6 bases). V lost 6 bases and J lost 6, with 14 bases in between. Germline lookup yields CDR1 LNHDA and CDR2 SQIVND (reference sequence). The CDR3 covers 13 residues. This CDR3 is CASSFRGSDGYTF. The CDR3 DNA sequence: TGTGCCAGTAGCTTCAGGGGCTCGGATGGCTACACCTTC.

The chain recombines TRBV7-8 with TRBJ2-4, with 8 bases aligning to TRBD2. The CDR3 totals 17 residues. Per germline, CDR1 SGHVS and CDR2 FQNEAQ. Germline trimming cut 5 bases from V and 2 bases from J; bases unmatched to any gene: 11. CDR3 loop: CASSPRTSQGPKNIQYF. In DNA form, the CDR3 reads TGTGCCAGCAGCCCCCGGACTAGCCAGGGACCCAAAAACATTCAGTACTTC.

CDR3 sequence reads: CASGPIRDTQYF. As DNA, the CDR3 is TGTGCTAGTGGCCCGATAAGAGATACGCAGTATTTT. The rearrangement uses TRBV12-5 and TRBJ2-3, with D unclear. The germline V gene encodes CDR1 LGHNT and CDR2 FRNRAP. The CDR3 covers 12 residues. Trimming removed 6 bases at V and 5 bases at J, with 9 bases between.

J is TRBJ2-5 and V is TRBV5-1; TRBD1 or TRBD2 may be the D gene (6 bases each). CDR1 is SGHRS, CDR2 YFSETQ, per germline. Trimming left V 0 bases short and J 0 bases short, with 12 bases between. This CDR3 region has 16 residues. DNA for the CDR3: TGCGCCAGCAGCTTGGTGAGGGGGGTAGACCAAGAGACCCAGTACTTC. The encoded protein is CASSLVRGVDQETQYF.

The V gene is TRBV29-1, the J gene TRBJ2-2, with TRBD1 matching 8 bases. The CDR3 runs 13 residues. J was trimmed by 7 bases and V by 5 bases; bases with no gene match: 6. The germline gives CDR1 SQVTM, CDR2 ANQGSEA. The CDR3 protein is CSVQSTGDGELFF. In nucleotides, the CDR3 is TGCAGCGTTCAATCGACAGGGGACGGGGAGCTGTTTTTT.

The chain carries TRBV7-9 and TRBJ1-5; maybe TRBD1 (6 bases). The CDR3 runs 14 residues. Trimming stripped 2 bases from V and 6 bases from J, with 11 bases between. Looked up from germline, CDR1 is SEHNR and CDR2 is FQNEAQ (reference sequence). The chain's CDR3 is CASSLTGGVQPQHF. CDR3 in DNA: TGTGCCAGCAGCTTAACTGGGGGCGTTCAGCCCCAGCATTTT. Drawing the rest from reference TRBV7-9 and TRBJ1-5, the complete variable domain is DTGVSQNPRHKITKRGQNVTFRCDPISEHNRLYWYRQTLGQGPEFLTYFQNEAQLEKSRLLSDRFSAERPKGSFSTLEIQRTEQGDSAMYLCASSLTGGVQPQHFGDGTRLSIL.

The V call is TRBV15, the J call TRBJ1-3, with 8 bases identical to TRBD1. The length of the CDR3 is 15 residues. Germline CDR1 reads LNHNV; CDR2 reads YYDKDF (reference sequence). The ends lost 3 bases at V and 2 bases at J; junction bases unmatched: 3. In DNA, the CDR3 is TGTGCCACCAGCAGGGACAGGGCTGCTGGAAACACCATATATTTT. The encoded protein is CATSRDRAAGNTIYF. Complete variable domain (other parts from reference TRBV15 and TRBJ1-3): DAMVIQNPRYQVTQFGKPVTLSCSQTLNHNVMYWYQQKSSQAPKLLFHYYDKDFNNEADTPDNFQSRRPNTSFCFLDIRSPGLGDTAMYLCATSRDRAAGNTIYFGEGSWLTVV.